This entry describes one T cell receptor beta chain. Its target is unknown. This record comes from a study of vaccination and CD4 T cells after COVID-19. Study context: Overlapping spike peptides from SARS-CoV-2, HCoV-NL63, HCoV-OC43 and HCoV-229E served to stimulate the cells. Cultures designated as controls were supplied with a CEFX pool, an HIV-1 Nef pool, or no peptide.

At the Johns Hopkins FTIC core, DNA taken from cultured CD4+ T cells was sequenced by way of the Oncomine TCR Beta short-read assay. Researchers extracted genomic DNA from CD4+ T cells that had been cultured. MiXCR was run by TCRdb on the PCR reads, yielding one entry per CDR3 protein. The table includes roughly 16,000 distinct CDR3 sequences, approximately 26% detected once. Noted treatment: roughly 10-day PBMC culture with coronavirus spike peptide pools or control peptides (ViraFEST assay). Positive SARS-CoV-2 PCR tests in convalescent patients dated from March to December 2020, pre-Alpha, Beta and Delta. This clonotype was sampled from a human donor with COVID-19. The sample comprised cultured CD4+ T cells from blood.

The CDR3 loop is CASSLTRSRDEQFF. Here the CDR3 DNA reads TGTGCCAGCAGTTTAACGCGTTCCAGGGATGAGCAGTTCTTC. The chain links TRBV12-3 or TRBV12-4 to TRBJ2-1, with D possibly TRBD1 on 5 matching bases. The CDR3 extends over 14 amino acids. V was cut by 2 bases and J by 8 bases, with 13 bases left in between.